This T cell receptor (beta chain) was recovered during a study of beta chain features in type 1 diabetes. Study-wide findings and caveats: cDNA-based sequencing might over-represent cells highly expressing TCR. PCR may have favored shorter templates equally in patients and controls. Across all four CD4+ subsets, people with type 1 diabetes showed modestly shorter TCRB CDR3s.

About this clone: Its target is not known.

Every isolated RNA sample was fully reverse transcribed, so sequencing captured expressed TCRB transcripts. Data came from immunoSEQ multiplex PCR; TCRdb stores just in-frame clones and leaves some out. The sample consists of tens of thousands of clones, 50% to 75% of them appearing once. CDR3 length equals 14 residues. V lost 5 bases and J 4 bases, leaving 14 bases between the germline ends. In germline, CDR1 is KGHSH, CDR2 LQKENI. This rearrangement joins TRBV18 to TRBJ1-1; D not resolved. The receptor was derived from a woman in her twenties or thirties with type 1 diabetes. Sequencing was carried out using stem cell memory CD4+ T cells from blood. In DNA form, the CDR3 reads TGTGCCAGCTCATCAACCGGGGTGGCCACTGAAGCTTTCTTT. As protein: CASSSTGVATEAFF.